The rows below give T cell receptor beta chains drawn from one sample of a study of shared clonotypes between healthy human individuals. TCRdb's copy holds only in-frame clones and misses some; the assay was immunoSEQ multiplex PCR. This sample yields about 670,000 clones, of which approximately 79% are seen a single time; around 1.8% belongs to the top ten. Input material: memory CD4+ T cells sorted from blood. The receptor source for this set is a woman in her thirties in good health. Both conserved end residues are part of each CDR3. D genes are given only for firm matches. Size is stated for part of the rows, as once, few or many counts, or as a class when the clone is expanded.

few TRBJ1-6 NA TRBV15 TGTGCCACCAGCAGAGACAGGGACGCCCCGTCGTCACCCCTCCACTTT CATSRDRDAPSSPLHF
NA TRBJ2-7 NA TRBV6-1 TGTGCCAGCAGTGAAGAGGGTTACGAGCAGTACTTC CASSEEGYEQYF
few TRBJ2-5 TRBD2 TRBV5-1 TGCGCCAGCAGCTTGAGCGGGAGGTTTCAAGAGACCCAGTACTTC CASSLSGRFQETQYF
once TRBJ2-7 TRBD1 TRBV5-4 TGTGCCAGCAGCAGGACAGGGGTCGCCTACGAGCAGTACTTC CASSRTGVAYEQYF
NA TRBJ2-1 TRBD2 TRBV6-9 TGTGCCAGGGAGCCAGCGGGACTGAGCTCCTACAATGAGCAGTTCTTC CAREPAGLSSYNEQFF
NA TRBJ2-1 TRBD2 TRBV28 TGTGCCAGCAGTTCTTTCGGGACTAGCGGGATTAATGAGCAGTTCTTC CASSSFGTSGINEQFF
NA TRBJ1-1 NA TRBV5-5 TGTGCCAGCAGCCGAGAAGGGTATGGCGCTGAAGCTTTCTTT CASSREGYGAEAFF
NA TRBJ1-3 NA TRBV28 TGTGCCAGCCTCTCTGGAAACACCATATATTTT CASLSGNTIYF
many TRBJ1-3 TRBD1 TRBV4-2 TGTGCCAGCAGCCCAGGGGGACAGAGCTCTGGAAACACCATATATTTT CASSPGGQSSGNTIYF
NA TRBJ1-2 TRBD1 TRBV7-3 TGTGCCAGCAGCTTAGGGCAGGGGGCGTCCTATGGCTACACCTTC CASSLGQGASYGYTF
NA TRBJ2-1 NA TRBV28 TGTGCCAGCAGTTTACGCGGAACCTACAATGAGCAGTTCTTC CASSLRGTYNEQFF
NA TRBJ2-7 NA TRBV10-3 TGTGCCGCTTCGGCGGAGTCAGTCCACGAGCAGTACTTC CAASAESVHEQYF
NA TRBJ2-5 NA TRBV27 TGTGCCAGCAAGGGCAGGGGAGATGGAGAGACCCAGTACTTC CASKGRGDGETQYF
NA TRBJ2-2 TRBD2 TRBV7-7 TGTGCCAGCAGCAGGACTAGCGGCGGCACCGGGGAGCTGTTTTTT CASSRTSGGTGELFF
NA TRBJ2-1 NA TRBV5-1 TGCGCCAGCAGCTTTAACCGGGAAAATGAGCAGTTCTTC CASSFNRENEQFF
few TRBJ2-1 NA TRBV11-3 TGTGCCAGCAGCTTAGGGGGCGCGAATGAGCAGTTCTTC CASSLGGANEQFF
NA TRBJ2-2 NA TRBV4-1 TGCGCCAGCAGCCGATACACCGGGGAGCTGTTTTTT CASSRYTGELFF
few TRBJ1-2 TRBD1 TRBV19 TGTGCCAGTAGCATCAAGACAGGGGGGAAGGGCTATGGCTACACCTTC CASSIKTGGKGYGYTF
NA TRBJ1-1 NA TRBV6-5 TGTGCCAGCCAACGGGAAATGAACACTGAAGCTTTCTTT CASQREMNTEAFF
once TRBJ2-1 TRBD1 TRBV2 TGTGCCAGCAGTCGGGACAGGAGCTCCTACAATGAGCAGTTCTTC CASSRDRSSYNEQFF
NA TRBJ1-2 NA TRBV7-8 TGTGCCAGCAGCGTCGGACAGACGACTGGCTACACCTTC CASSVGQTTGYTF
NA TRBJ2-2 TRBD2 TRBV5-1 TGCGCCAGCGGGACTAGCAACACCGGGGAGCTGTTTTTT CASGTSNTGELFF
NA TRBJ2-7 TRBD2 TRBV11-2 TGTGCCAGCAGCCCCGGGTACGCGGGAGAGCACGAGCAGTACTTC CASSPGYAGEHEQYF
NA TRBJ2-7 NA TRBV10-2 TGCGCCAGCAGTGGGCCCTACGAGCAGTACTTC CASSGPYEQYF
few TRBJ2-5 NA TRBV2 TGTGCCAGCAGTGAGCGGAGGGAGACCCAGTACTTC CASSERRETQYF
NA TRBJ2-3 TRBD2 TRBV10-1 TGCGCCAGCAGTGACCCGGCGGGAGAAAAACCGACAGATACGCAGTATTTT CASSDPAGEKPTDTQYF
NA TRBJ2-7 TRBD1 TRBV29-1 TGCAGCGCACCGGGACAGGGACTATACGAGCAGTACTTC CSAPGQGLYEQYF
NA TRBJ2-2 NA TRBV25-1 TGTGCCAGCAGTGAAGTAGGCCTTGGCGGGGAGCTGTTTTTT CASSEVGLGGELFF
NA TRBJ2-3 NA TRBV27 TGTGCCAGCACCCGCGAGGGAGATACGCAGTATTTT CASTREGDTQYF
NA TRBJ2-7 NA TRBV5-4 TGTGCCAGCAGCTCCTCCTACGAGCAGTACTTC CASSSSYEQYF
NA TRBJ2-7 TRBD1 TRBV5-6 TGTGCCAGCAGCCAAGCTGGACAGGAACCCTACGAGCAGTACTTC CASSQAGQEPYEQYF
many TRBJ2-7 TRBD1 TRBV2 TGTGCCAGCAGTGGACAGGGGGTCGAGCAGTACTTC CASSGQGVEQYF
NA TRBJ1-2 TRBD1 TRBV25-1 TGTGCCAGCAGTGGTTGGACAGGGAAAGAGGATGGCTACACCTTC CASSGWTGKEDGYTF
NA TRBJ2-7 NA TRBV5-1 TGCGCCAGCAGCTTGCCACAGCCACAAAACTACGAGCAGTACTTC CASSLPQPQNYEQYF
NA TRBJ1-5 NA TRBV19 TGTGCCAGTAGTAGGAACAGGAATAGCAATCAGCCCCAGCATTTT CASSRNRNSNQPQHF
few TRBJ1-5 NA TRBV2 TGTGCCAGCAGTCAGGTTTCAGCGGGTTCGAGGCAGCCCCAGCATTTT CASSQVSAGSRQPQHF
NA TRBJ2-1 TRBD2 TRBV10-2 TGCGCCGCGACTAGCGAGGGATCCTACAATGAGCAGTTCTTC CAATSEGSYNEQFF
NA TRBJ1-3 NA TRBV30 TGTGCCTGGAGTAACCCCCCGGGGCCCACCATATATTTT CAWSNPPGPTIYF
few TRBJ1-2 NA TRBV19 TGTGCCAGTAGTCCCGGGGAAATAGGAATTTATGGCTACACCTTC CASSPGEIGIYGYTF
few TRBJ2-7 TRBD2 TRBV28 TGTGCCAGCAGTGGGACTAGCGGGCTTTACGAGCAGTACTTC CASSGTSGLYEQYF
NA TRBJ2-5 TRBD2 TRBV18 TGTGCCAGCTCACCACGCAGCGGGAGCGGAGAGACCCAGTACTTC CASSPRSGSGETQYF